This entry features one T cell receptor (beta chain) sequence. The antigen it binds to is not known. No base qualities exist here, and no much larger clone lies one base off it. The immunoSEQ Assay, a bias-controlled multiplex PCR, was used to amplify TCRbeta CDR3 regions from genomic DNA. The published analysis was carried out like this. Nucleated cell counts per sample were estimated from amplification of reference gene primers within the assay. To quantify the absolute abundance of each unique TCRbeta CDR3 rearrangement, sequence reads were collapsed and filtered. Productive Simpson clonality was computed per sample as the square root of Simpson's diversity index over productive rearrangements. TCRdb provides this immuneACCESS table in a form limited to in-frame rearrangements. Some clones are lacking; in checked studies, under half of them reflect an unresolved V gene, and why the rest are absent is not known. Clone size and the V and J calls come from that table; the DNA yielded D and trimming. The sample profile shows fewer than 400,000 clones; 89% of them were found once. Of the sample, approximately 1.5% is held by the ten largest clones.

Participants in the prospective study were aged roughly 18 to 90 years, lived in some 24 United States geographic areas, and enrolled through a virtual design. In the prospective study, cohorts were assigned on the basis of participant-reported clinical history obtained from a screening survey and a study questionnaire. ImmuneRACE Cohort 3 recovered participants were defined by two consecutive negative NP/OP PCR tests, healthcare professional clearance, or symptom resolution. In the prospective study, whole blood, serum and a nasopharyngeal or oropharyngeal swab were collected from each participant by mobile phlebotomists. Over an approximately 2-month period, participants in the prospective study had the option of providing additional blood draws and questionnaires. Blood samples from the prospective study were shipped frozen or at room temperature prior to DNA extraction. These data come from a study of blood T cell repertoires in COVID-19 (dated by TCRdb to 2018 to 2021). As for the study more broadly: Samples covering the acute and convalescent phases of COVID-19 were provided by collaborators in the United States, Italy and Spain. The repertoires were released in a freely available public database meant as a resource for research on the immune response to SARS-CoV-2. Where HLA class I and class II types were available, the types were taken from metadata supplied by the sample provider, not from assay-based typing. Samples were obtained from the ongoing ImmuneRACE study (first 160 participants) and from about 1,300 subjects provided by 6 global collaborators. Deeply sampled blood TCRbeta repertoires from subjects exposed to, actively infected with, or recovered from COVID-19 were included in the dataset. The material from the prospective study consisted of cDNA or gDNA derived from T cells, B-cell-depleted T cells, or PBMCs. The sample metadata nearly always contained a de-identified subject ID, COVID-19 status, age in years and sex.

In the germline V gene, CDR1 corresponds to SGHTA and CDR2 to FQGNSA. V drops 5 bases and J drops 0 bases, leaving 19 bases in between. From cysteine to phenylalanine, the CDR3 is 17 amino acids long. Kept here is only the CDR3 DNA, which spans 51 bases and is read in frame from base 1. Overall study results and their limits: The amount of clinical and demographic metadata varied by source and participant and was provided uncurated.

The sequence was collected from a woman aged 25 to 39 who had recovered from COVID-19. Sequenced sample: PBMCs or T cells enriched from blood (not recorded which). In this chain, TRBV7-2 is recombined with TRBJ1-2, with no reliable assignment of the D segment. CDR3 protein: CASSIRLGALSNYGYTF. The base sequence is TGTGCCAGCAGCATAAGACTAGGAGCATTATCTAACTATGGCTACACCTTC. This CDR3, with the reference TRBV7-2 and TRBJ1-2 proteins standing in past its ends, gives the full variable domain GAGVSQSPSNKVTEKGKDVELRCDPISGHTALYWYRQSLGQGLEFLIYFQGNSAPDKSGLPSDRFSAERTGGSVSTLTIQRTQQEDSAVYLCASSIRLGALSNYGYTFGSGTRLTVV.